This TCR beta chain comes out of a study of blood T cell repertoires in COVID-19. Study overall: The United States, Italy and Spain were the sources of the acute and convalescent COVID-19 samples. T cells, B-cell-depleted T cells, or PBMCs provided the cDNA or gDNA that served as material.

One Seattle source followed patients from active infection through their disease course. Trimming left V 3 bases short and J 1 base short, with 18 bases between. Germline values: CDR1 LNHDA, CDR2 SQIVND (reference sequence). CDR3 length: 17 amino acids. Data came from immunoSEQ multiplex PCR; TCRdb stores just in-frame clones and leaves some out. The sample contains 95,000 or so clones, around 81% of which appear only once. This sequence joins TRBV19 and TRBJ1-1; D perhaps matches TRBD1 (6 bases). This clonotype was sampled from a man older than 75 with COVID-19, enrolled during active disease. The sample consisted of peripheral blood. Written as DNA, the CDR3 is TGTGCCAGTAGTATGGGCGGGGGGCGCTTTGCGAACACTGAAGCTTTCTTT. It encodes CASSMGGGRFANTEAFF.